The clone carrying this T cell receptor beta chain was seen a handful of times. What it recognizes is unknown. PCR primers comprised 60 Vbeta and 13 Jbeta primers. Clones were sequenced by immunoSEQ multiplex PCR, and TCRdb holds only the in-frame ones, with some missing. The sample has roughly 200,000 clones; about 9% are singletons. These data belong to a study of cytomegalovirus exposure and HLA in healthy donors. Turning to the study itself: Samples from HLA-typed donors yielded around 79 million unique TCRs in an early data release.

Overall study findings and caveats: Later findings reportedly placed an Asian-associated ancestry cluster below the approximately 670-donor mean for N-insertions. The study recorded fewer than 200 TCR beta chains that were cytomegalovirus-associated. Trimming of TCR beta V- and J-genes showed a link, identified in a later analysis, to a missense DCLRE1C variant.

Source material: PBMCs. The sequence was collected from a woman aged 30 to 39 in good health and CMV-seropositive.

The DNA for the CDR3 is TGTGCCAGCATAGGGGCAGGGGGCGCACCGGGAACTGGAAACACCATATATTTT. It is translated as CASIGAGGAPGTGNTIYF. The chain recombines TRBV28 with TRBJ1-3, with 8 bases aligning to TRBD1. This CDR3 spans 18 amino acids. Losses at the gene ends were 7 bases for V and 2 bases for J; bases not matched to a gene: 16. In germline, CDR1 is MDHEN, CDR2 SYDVKM. The full variable domain, rest sourced from reference TRBV28 and TRBJ1-3, is DVKVTQSSRYLVKRTGEKVFLECVQDMDHENMFWYRQDPGLGLRLIYFSYDVKMKEKGDIPEGYSVSREKKERFSLILESASTNQTSMYLCASIGAGGAPGTGNTIYFGEGSWLTVV.